Below, one TCR beta chain is given with its context. Its antigen is as yet unknown. Germline CDR1 reads SQVTM; CDR2 reads ANQGSEA. Trimming removed 4 bases from V and 8 bases from J, with 14 bases in between. This CDR3 is built from 12 residues. Assay used: immunoSEQ multiplex PCR; TCRdb lists only in-frame clones, some missing. The sample yields 800,000 to 950,000 clones, 90% to 98% seen once. This specimen belongs to a study of shared clonotypes between healthy human individuals. Regarding the study as a whole: The authors sampled blood alone, and tissue repertoires likely differ. Some clonotypes were shared by all four sorted-subset donors, while others were not shared. The non-shared ones had lower generation probabilities than the shared ones.

CD8 cells regarded as naive lacked CD45RO, were positively chosen for CCR7, and omitted terminally differentiated effector memory CD45RA+ cells. The study drew its donors from healthy HIV-negative adults without recent acute infections or vaccinations. Sequencing was performed on naive CD8+ T cells sorted from blood. This TCR derives from a man in his thirties or forties in good health. This chain links TRBV29-1 with TRBJ1-1; no reliable D call. The CDR3 reads CSVVSSPGEAFF. As DNA, the CDR3 is TGCAGCGTTGTGAGTAGCCCGGGGGAAGCTTTCTTT. Full variable domain (rest looked up from reference TRBV29-1 and TRBJ1-1): SAVISQKPSRDICQRGTSLTIQCQVDSQVTMMFWYRQQPGQSLTLIATANQGSEATYESGFVIDKFPISRPNLTFSTLTVSNMSPEDSSIYLCSVVSSPGEAFFGQGTRLTVV.